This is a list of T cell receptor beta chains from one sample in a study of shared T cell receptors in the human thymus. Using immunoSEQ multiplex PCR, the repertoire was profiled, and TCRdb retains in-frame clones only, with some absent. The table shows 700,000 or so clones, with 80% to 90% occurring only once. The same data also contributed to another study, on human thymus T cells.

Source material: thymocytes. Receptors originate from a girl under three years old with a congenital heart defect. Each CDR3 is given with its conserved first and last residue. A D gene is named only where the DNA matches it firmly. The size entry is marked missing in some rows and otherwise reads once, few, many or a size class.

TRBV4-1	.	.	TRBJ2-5	CASSQDKTLWTDNKETQYF	TGCGCCAGCAGCCAAGATAAGACCCTCTGGACTGATAATAAAGAGACCCAGTACTTC
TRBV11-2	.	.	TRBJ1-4	CASSLEQRGGAGEKLFF	TGTGCCAGCAGCTTAGAACAACGCGGGGGCGCAGGTGAAAAACTGTTTTTT
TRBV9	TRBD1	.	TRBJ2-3	CASSARNPQGRRTDTQYF	TGTGCCAGCAGCGCACGAAACCCACAGGGGCGACGCACAGATACGCAGTATTTT
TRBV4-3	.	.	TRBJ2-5	CASSQDQETQYF	TGCGCCAGCAGCCAAGATCAGGAGACCCAGTACTTC
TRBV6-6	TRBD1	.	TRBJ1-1	CASPAGTGDSGTEAFF	TGTGCCAGCCCAGCGGGGACAGGCGATTCCGGAACTGAAGCTTTCTTT
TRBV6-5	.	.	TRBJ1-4	CASSYSPVAGKLFF	TGTGCCAGCAGTTACTCGCCAGTTGCAGGAAAACTGTTTTTT
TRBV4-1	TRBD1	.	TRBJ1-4	CASRNPGTGDEKLFF	TGCGCCAGCCGCAACCCCGGGACAGGGGATGAAAAACTGTTTTTT
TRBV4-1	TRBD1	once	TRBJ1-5	CASSSGQGWLLSNQPQHF	TGCGCCAGCAGTTCAGGACAGGGTTGGCTTTTGAGCAATCAGCCCCAGCATTTT
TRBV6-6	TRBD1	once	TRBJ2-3	CASSWTGGSTDTQYF	TGTGCCAGCAGTTGGACAGGGGGCTCCACAGATACGCAGTATTTT
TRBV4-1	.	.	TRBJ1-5	CASSALGRVNQPQHF	TGCGCCAGCAGCGCCCTCGGGAGGGTCAATCAGCCCCAGCATTTT
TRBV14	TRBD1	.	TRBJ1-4	CASSIPGTGEGSTNEKLFF	TGTGCCAGCAGCATACCCGGGACAGGAGAAGGTTCAACTAATGAAAAACTGTTTTTT
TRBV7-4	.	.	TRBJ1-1	CASSFLGYPHHTEAFF	TGTGCCAGCAGCTTCTTGGGCTATCCTCATCACACTGAAGCTTTCTTT
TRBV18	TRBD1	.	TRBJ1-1	CASSELPGQGVGMNTEAFF	TGTGCCAGCTCAGAATTACCGGGACAGGGAGTGGGGATGAACACTGAAGCTTTCTTT
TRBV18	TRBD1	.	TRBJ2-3	CASRRDRGSDTQYF	TGTGCCAGCCGCCGAGACAGGGGATCAGATACGCAGTATTTT
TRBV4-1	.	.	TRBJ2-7	CASSQDGFGWSSSYEQYF	TGCGCCAGCAGCCAAGATGGATTCGGGTGGTCGAGCTCCTACGAGCAGTACTTC
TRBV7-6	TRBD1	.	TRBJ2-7	CATAGGELAGEQYF	TGTGCCACCGCAGGGGGCGAGTTGGCTGGGGAGCAGTACTTC
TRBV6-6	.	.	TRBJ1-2	CASRKRADTNYGYTF	TGTGCCAGCAGGAAACGGGCGGACACTAACTATGGCTACACCTTC
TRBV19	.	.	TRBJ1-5	CASSGGHQADQPQHF	TGTGCCAGTAGTGGGGGACATCAGGCGGATCAGCCCCAGCATTTT
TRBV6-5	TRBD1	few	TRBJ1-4	CASSKTGVRNEKLFF	TGTGCCAGCAGTAAGACAGGGGTACGGAATGAAAAACTGTTTTTT
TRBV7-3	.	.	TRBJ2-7	CASSLTLWGEGNSYEQYF	TGTGCCAGCAGCTTAACGTTGTGGGGCGAAGGGAACTCCTACGAGCAGTACTTC
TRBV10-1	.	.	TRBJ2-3	CASSESPQKDTQYF	TGCGCCAGCAGTGAGTCACCCCAGAAAGATACGCAGTATTTT
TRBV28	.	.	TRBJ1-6	CASSKGPGEAPLHF	TGTGCCAGCAGTAAGGGCCCTGGGGAGGCACCCCTCCACTTT
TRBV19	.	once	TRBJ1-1	CASEGVSEAFF	TGTGCCAGCGAGGGCGTAAGTGAAGCTTTCTTT
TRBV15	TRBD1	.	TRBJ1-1	CATSRDNGTGNTEAFF	TGTGCCACCAGCAGAGATAATGGGACAGGGAACACTGAAGCTTTCTTT